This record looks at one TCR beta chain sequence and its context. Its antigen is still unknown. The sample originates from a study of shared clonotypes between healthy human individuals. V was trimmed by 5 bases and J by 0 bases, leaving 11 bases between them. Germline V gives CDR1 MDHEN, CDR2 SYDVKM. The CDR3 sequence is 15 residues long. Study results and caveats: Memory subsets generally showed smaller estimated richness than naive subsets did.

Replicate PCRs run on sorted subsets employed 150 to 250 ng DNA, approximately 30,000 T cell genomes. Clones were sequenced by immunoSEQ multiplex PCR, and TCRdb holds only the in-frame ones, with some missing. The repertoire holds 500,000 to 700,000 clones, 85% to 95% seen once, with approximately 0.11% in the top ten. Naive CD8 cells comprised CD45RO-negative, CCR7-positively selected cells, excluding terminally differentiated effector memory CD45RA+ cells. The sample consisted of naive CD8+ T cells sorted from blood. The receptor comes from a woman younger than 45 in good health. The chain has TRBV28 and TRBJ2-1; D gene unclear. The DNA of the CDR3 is TGTGCCAGCAGTCCCAGGTATTCCTCCTACAATGAGCAGTTCTTC. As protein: CASSPRYSSYNEQFF.